This entry concerns a single T cell receptor (beta chain). Antigen specificity is unknown. Germline CDR1 and CDR2: SGDLS and YYNGEE. The CDR3 runs to 15 residues. V lost 4 bases, J lost 2 bases, and 5 bases stayed unmatched. In the PCR, 60 Vbeta and 13 Jbeta primers were used. TCRdb keeps only in-frame clones here, not all; method: immunoSEQ multiplex PCR. The data show about 100,000 clones, less than 85% seen once. The record originates from a study of cytomegalovirus exposure and HLA in healthy donors. Study-level findings and limits: Certain sequence variants were highly shared and formed a cluster, and this cluster was likely a sequencing artifact. TRBV6-2, TRBV6-3 and other indistinguishable V segments were excluded. It emerged from a later analysis that several of the most significant clusters appeared to be linked to common viral pathogens.

The specimen was PBMCs. The gene calls are TRBV9 and TRBJ2-1; TRBD2 matches 8 bases. The receptor was derived from a man aged 35 to 55 in good health and CMV-seronegative. The CDR3 loop reads CASSLSGGPYNEQFF. The CDR3 region has the DNA TGTGCCAGCAGCCTGAGCGGGGGTCCCTACAATGAGCAGTTCTTC.